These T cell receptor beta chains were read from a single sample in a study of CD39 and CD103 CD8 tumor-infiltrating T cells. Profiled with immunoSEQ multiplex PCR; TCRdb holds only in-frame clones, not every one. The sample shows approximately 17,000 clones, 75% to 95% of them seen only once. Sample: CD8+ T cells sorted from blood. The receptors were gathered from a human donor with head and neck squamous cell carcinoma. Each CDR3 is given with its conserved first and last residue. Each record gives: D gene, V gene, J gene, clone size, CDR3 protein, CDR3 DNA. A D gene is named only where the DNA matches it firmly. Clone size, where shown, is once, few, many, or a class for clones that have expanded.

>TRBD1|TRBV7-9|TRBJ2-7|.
CASSPKIGTGTYEQYF
TGTGCCAGCAGCCCAAAGATAGGGACAGGGACCTACGAGCAGTACTTC
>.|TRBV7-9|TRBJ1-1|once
CASSPELNTEAFF
TGTGCCAGCAGCCCCGAGTTGAACACTGAAGCTTTCTTT
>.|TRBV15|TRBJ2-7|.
CATSSQTGRIYEQYF
TGTGCCACCAGCAGCCAGACGGGCCGAATCTACGAGCAGTACTTC
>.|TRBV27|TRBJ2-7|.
CASSLSQGYEQYF
TGTGCCAGCAGTTTATCGCAGGGCTACGAGCAGTACTTC
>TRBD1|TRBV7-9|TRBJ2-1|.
CASSSPLSGTGNNEQFF
TGTGCCAGCAGCTCCCCTTTATCCGGGACAGGAAACAATGAGCAGTTCTTC
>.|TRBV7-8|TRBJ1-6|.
CASSLEGEDSPLHF
TGTGCCAGCAGCCTCGAGGGGGAAGATTCACCCCTCCACTTT
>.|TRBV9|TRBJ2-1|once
CASSVWAGGSSYNEQFF
TGTGCCAGCAGCGTATGGGCAGGTGGGAGCTCCTACAATGAGCAGTTCTTC
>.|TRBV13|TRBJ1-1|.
CASSLGFPRDAFF
TGTGCCAGCAGCTTAGGTTTTCCCCGGGATGCTTTCTTT
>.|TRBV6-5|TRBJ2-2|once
CASSRGTTGELFF
TGTGCCAGCAGCCGGGGGACCACCGGGGAGCTGTTTTTT
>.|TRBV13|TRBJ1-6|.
CASSLGLSGPYSPLHF
TGTGCCAGCAGCTTAGGCCTATCGGGGCCTTATTCACCCCTCCACTTT
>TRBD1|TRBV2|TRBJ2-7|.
CASSAPGQGVYEQYF
TGTGCCAGCAGTGCCCCGGGACAGGGGGTCTACGAGCAGTACTTC
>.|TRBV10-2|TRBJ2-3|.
CASSTIGDTQYF
TGCGCCAGCAGTACCATCGGGGATACGCAGTATTTT
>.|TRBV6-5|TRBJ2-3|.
CASSYSTTTYTDTQYF
TGTGCCAGCAGTTACTCGACGACAACCTACACAGATACGCAGTATTTT
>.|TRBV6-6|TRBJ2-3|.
CASKQRDTQYF
TGTGCCAGCAAACAGAGAGATACGCAGTATTTT
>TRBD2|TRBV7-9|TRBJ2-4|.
CASGLAGGPTKNIQYF
TGTGCCAGCGGGTTAGCGGGGGGGCCAACCAAAAACATTCAGTACTTC
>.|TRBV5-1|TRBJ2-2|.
CASSFGAGGTGELFF
TGCGCCAGCAGCTTCGGGGCCGGGGGCACCGGGGAGCTGTTTTTT
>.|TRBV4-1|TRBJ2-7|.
CASSQVLAHGPPEQYF
TGCGCCAGCAGCCAAGTTTTAGCACACGGGCCCCCCGAGCAGTACTTC
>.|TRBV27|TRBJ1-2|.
CASSFYEGGYGYTF
TGTGCCAGCAGTTTTTACGAGGGCGGCTATGGCTACACCTTC
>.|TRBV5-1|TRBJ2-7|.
CASSLEGGNLSEQYF
TGCGCCAGCAGCTTGGAGGGGGGAAATTTGAGCGAGCAGTACTTC
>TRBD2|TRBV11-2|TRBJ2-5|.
CASSYSGGVEETQYF
TGTGCCAGCAGCTACTCGGGGGGTGTAGAAGAGACCCAGTACTTC
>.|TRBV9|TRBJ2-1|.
CASSSEVDEQFF
TGTGCCAGCAGCTCCGAGGTGGATGAGCAGTTCTTC
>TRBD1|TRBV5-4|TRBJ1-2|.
CASSFATGSGGYTF
TGTGCCAGCAGCTTCGCGACAGGGTCGGGCGGCTACACCTTC
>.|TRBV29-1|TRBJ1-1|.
CSVDRPPGGTEAFF
TGCAGCGTTGATCGGCCTCCCGGGGGCACTGAAGCTTTCTTT
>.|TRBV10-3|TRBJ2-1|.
CATRPDLYNEQFF
TGTGCCACCCGGCCCGACTTATACAATGAGCAGTTCTTC
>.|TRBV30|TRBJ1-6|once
CAWSEIGPSNSPLHF
TGTGCCTGGAGTGAAATAGGACCAAGTAATTCACCCCTCCACTTT
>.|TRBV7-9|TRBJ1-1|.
CASTPGDTEAFF
TGTGCCAGCACCCCGGGGGACACTGAAGCTTTCTTT
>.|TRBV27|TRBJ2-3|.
CASSLFYPDTQYF
TGTGCCAGCAGTTTATTTTACCCAGATACGCAGTATTTT
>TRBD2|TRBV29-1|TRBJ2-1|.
CSVERGGYNGQFF
TGCAGCGTTGAGCGGGGGGGCTACAATGGGCAGTTCTTC
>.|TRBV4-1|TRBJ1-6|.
CASSQAQGYNSPLHF
TGCGCCAGCAGCCAAGCACAGGGATATAATTCACCCCTCCACTTT
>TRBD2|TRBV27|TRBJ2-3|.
CASSLLLAASDTQYF
TGTGCCAGCAGTTTATTGCTAGCGGCTTCAGATACGCAGTATTTT
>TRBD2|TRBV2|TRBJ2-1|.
CASSGTSGGALTYNEQFF
TGTGCCAGCAGTGGTACTAGCGGGGGGGCCTTAACCTACAATGAGCAGTTCTTC
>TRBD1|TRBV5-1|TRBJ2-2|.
CASSPWDRGTGELFF
TGCGCCAGCAGCCCCTGGGACAGGGGAACCGGGGAGCTGTTTTTT
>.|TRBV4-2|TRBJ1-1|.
CASSQPGQINTEAFF
TGTGCCAGCAGCCAACCCGGACAGATTAACACTGAAGCTTTCTTT
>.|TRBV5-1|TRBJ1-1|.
CASSLSPGLNTEAFF
TGCGCCAGCAGCCTGAGTCCTGGTTTGAACACTGAAGCTTTCTTT
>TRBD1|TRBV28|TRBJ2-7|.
CASSFLPRDRVSF
TGTGCCAGCAGTTTCCTGCCTCGGGACAGGGTGTCCTTC
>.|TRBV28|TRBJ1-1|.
CASSPYMNTEAFF
TGTGCCAGCAGTCCCTATATGAACACTGAAGCTTTCTTT
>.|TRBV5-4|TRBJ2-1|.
CASSLVAGDNEQFF
TGTGCCAGCAGCTTAGTTGCAGGGGACAATGAGCAGTTCTTC
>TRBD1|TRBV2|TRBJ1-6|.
CASRGQGNSPLHF
TGTGCCAGCAGGGGACAGGGTAATTCACCCCTCCACTTT
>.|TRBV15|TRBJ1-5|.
CATSRAGRPDQPQHF
TGTGCCACCAGCAGAGCGGGCAGGCCGGATCAGCCCCAGCATTTT
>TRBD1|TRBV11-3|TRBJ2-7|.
CASNKATQHRDRGGYEQYF
TGTGCCAGCAACAAAGCAACCCAGCACCGGGACAGGGGTGGGTACGAGCAGTACTTC
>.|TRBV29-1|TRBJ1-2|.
CSVETDNYGYTF
TGCAGCGTTGAAACAGATAACTATGGCTACACCTTC